These T cell receptor beta chains were read from a single sample in a study of cytotoxic CD8 clonotypes in ibrutinib-treated CLL. TCRdb's copy holds only in-frame clones and misses some; the assay was immunoSEQ multiplex PCR. The table includes 25,000 to 30,000 clones, around 76% detected once. The sequences come from PBMCs, collected after 36 months of ibrutinib treatment. The receptors come from a human donor with chronic lymphocytic leukemia. Both conserved end residues are part of each CDR3. A D gene is named only where the DNA matches it firmly. Expanded clones get a size class; other rows say once, few or many, or leave the size out.

CDR3aa,CDR3nt,v_gene,j_gene,d_gene,abundance
CASSLGYGDSPLHF,TGTGCCAGCAGCTTAGGATACGGGGACTCACCCCTCCACTTT,TRBV11-2,TRBJ1-6,-,-
CASSLGQYNEQFF,TGTGCCAGCTCCCTTGGGCAGTACAATGAGCAGTTCTTC,TRBV5-6,TRBJ2-1,-,-
CASRRDSNYGYTF,TGTGCCAGCCGGCGGGACAGCAACTATGGCTACACCTTC,TRBV2,TRBJ1-2,TRBD1,-
CASSLLYSARAEAFF,TGCGCCAGCAGCTTGTTATATTCGGCTCGCGCTGAAGCTTTCTTT,TRBV5-1,TRBJ1-1,-,-
CASSFPGPTDTQYF,TGTGCCAGCAGTTTCCCGGGGCCCACAGATACGCAGTATTTT,TRBV6-5,TRBJ2-3,-,-
CASSQDQGVKQPQHF,TGCGCCAGCAGCCAAGATCAGGGGGTCAAACAGCCCCAGCATTTT,TRBV4-3,TRBJ1-5,TRBD1,-
CAWSVSLGQGKPDEQYF,TGTGCCTGGAGTGTAAGTCTGGGCCAGGGCAAACCCGACGAGCAGTACTTC,TRBV30,TRBJ2-7,-,few
CASSQQGNTGELFF,TGTGCCAGCTCACAACAGGGGAACACCGGGGAGCTGTTTTTT,TRBV18,TRBJ2-2,-,-
CASSVGGLSYNEQFF,TGTGCCAGCAGCGTGGGGGGCCTCTCCTACAATGAGCAGTTCTTC,TRBV9,TRBJ2-1,-,-
CASKRGTASEKLFF,TGTGCCAGCAAACGAGGAACCGCCAGTGAAAAACTGTTTTTT,TRBV6-5,TRBJ1-4,-,-
CASSKVREETQYF,TGTGCCAGTAGTAAGGTCAGAGAAGAGACCCAGTACTTC,TRBV19,TRBJ2-5,-,-
CASSRGDSPLHF,TGTGCCAGCAGTAGGGGGGATTCACCCCTCCACTTT,TRBV6-6,TRBJ1-6,-,-
CASSQGRGRNQPQHF,TGCGCCAGCAGCCAAGGCAGGGGCCGCAATCAGCCCCAGCATTTT,TRBV4-1,TRBJ1-5,-,-
CASSYRGGTEAFF,TGTGCCAGCAGTTACAGGGGAGGGACTGAAGCTTTCTTT,TRBV6-5,TRBJ1-1,-,-
CASSIWRDRVYGYTF,TGTGCCAGTAGTATATGGAGGGACAGAGTCTATGGCTACACCTTC,TRBV19,TRBJ1-2,TRBD1,-
CASRRIKGGEQYF,TGTGCCAGCAGGCGAATTAAGGGCGGCGAGCAGTACTTC,TRBV27,TRBJ2-7,-,-
CASTGAREQPQHF,TGTGCCAGCACCGGGGCCAGGGAGCAGCCCCAGCATTTT,TRBV2,TRBJ1-5,-,-
CASTRNSYEQYF,TGTGCCAGCACGAGGAATTCCTACGAGCAGTACTTC,TRBV6-1,TRBJ2-7,-,-
CASSLMEGSSYEQYF,TGCGCCAGCAGCTTGATGGAGGGGAGCTCCTACGAGCAGTACTTC,TRBV5-1,TRBJ2-7,-,once
CASSLAIRQGETQYF,TGTGCCAGCAGCTTAGCGATTCGACAGGGTGAGACCCAGTACTTC,TRBV7-9,TRBJ2-5,TRBD1,-
CASSLALRGKDTGELFF,TGTGCCAGCAGCTTAGCCCTCAGGGGAAAGGACACCGGGGAGCTGTTTTTT,TRBV7-6,TRBJ2-2,-,-
CASSIDRGSYGYTF,TGTGCCAGTAGTATAGATCGGGGGAGCTATGGCTACACCTTC,TRBV19,TRBJ1-2,-,-
CASSGRTDSRQPQHF,TGTGCCAGCAGTGGGAGGACAGACTCACGGCAGCCCCAGCATTTT,TRBV6-5,TRBJ1-5,-,-
CASRQGMEQYF,TGTGCCAGTAGACAGGGGATGGAGCAGTACTTC,TRBV19,TRBJ2-7,TRBD1,once
CASRKAGTQYF,TGTGCCAGCCGAAAGGCTGGGACCCAGTACTTC,TRBV6-5,TRBJ2-5,-,-
CASSQDIGVQGARGTEAFF,TGCGCCAGCAGCCAAGATATAGGGGTACAGGGGGCCCGAGGGACTGAAGCTTTCTTT,TRBV4-3,TRBJ1-1,TRBD1,-
CASLRTGPRYF,TGTGCCAGTCTCCGGACAGGCCCAAGGTACTTC,TRBV2,TRBJ2-5,TRBD1,-
CASSGIDRSWDEQYF,TGTGCCAGCAGCGGTATCGACAGGAGCTGGGACGAGCAGTACTTC,TRBV9,TRBJ2-7,-,-
CASSLMAGTGTYNEQFF,TGTGCCAGCAGTTTAATGGCGGGGACAGGGACCTACAATGAGCAGTTCTTC,TRBV27,TRBJ2-1,TRBD1,-
CTPQGRWNTEAFF,TGCACCCCGCAGGGTAGGTGGAACACTGAAGCTTTCTTT,TRBV29-1,TRBJ1-1,-,-
CASSLPGARVDGYTF,TGTGCCAGCAGTTTACCGGGGGCGCGGGTGGATGGCTACACCTTC,TRBV27,TRBJ1-2,-,-
CASSPGELATNEKLFF,TGTGCCAGCAGCCCAGGGGAGCTTGCAACTAATGAAAAACTGTTTTTT,TRBV9,TRBJ1-4,-,-
CASVAGQSNYGYTF,TGTGCCAGTGTAGCCGGTCAATCTAACTATGGCTACACCTTC,TRBV19,TRBJ1-2,-,-
CASSPSGWGVNEQFF,TGCGCCAGCAGCCCATCGGGTTGGGGAGTCAATGAGCAGTTCTTC,TRBV5-1,TRBJ2-1,-,-
CASSGGFQETQYF,TGTGCCAGCAGCGGGGGGTTCCAAGAGACCCAGTACTTC,TRBV9,TRBJ2-5,-,-
CASTQGRSSYEQYF,TGTGCCAGCACTCAGGGGAGATCTTCCTACGAGCAGTACTTC,TRBV6-5,TRBJ2-7,-,-
CASSPGGGGGRNQPQHF,TGTGCCAGTAGTCCGGGAGGGGGCGGGGGACGCAATCAGCCCCAGCATTTT,TRBV19,TRBJ1-5,TRBD1,-
CASRPGPRRTPLHF,TGTGCCAGCAGACCAGGACCCCGGCGGACACCCCTCCACTTT,TRBV11-2,TRBJ1-6,-,-
CSARRDIGYTF,TGCAGTGCCAGGCGGGACATTGGCTACACCTTC,TRBV20-1,TRBJ1-2,-,few
CASGSVLGTEAFF,TGCGCCAGCGGATCCGTCCTGGGCACTGAAGCTTTCTTT,TRBV5-1,TRBJ1-1,-,-
CASSLARGGDTQYF,TGTGCCAGCAGCTTAGCTCGGGGGGGAGATACGCAGTATTTT,TRBV7-8,TRBJ2-3,TRBD2,-
CASSKVSQASGNTIYF,TGTGCCAGTAGTAAGGTTTCGCAGGCCTCTGGAAACACCATATATTTT,TRBV19,TRBJ1-3,-,once
CASTEGVKTEDTEAFF,TGTGCCAGCACCGAGGGAGTAAAGACAGAGGACACTGAAGCTTTCTTT,TRBV7-9,TRBJ1-1,-,once
CASTHEDYSNQPQHF,TGTGCCAGCACCCACGAGGATTATAGCAATCAGCCCCAGCATTTT,TRBV27,TRBJ1-5,-,-
CASSYSRSYEQYF,TGTGCCAGCAGTTACTCACGGTCCTACGAGCAGTACTTC,TRBV6-5,TRBJ2-7,-,-
CASSREGRSSTDTQYF,TGTGCCAGCTCACGTGAAGGCCGATCCAGCACAGATACGCAGTATTTT,TRBV18,TRBJ2-3,-,-
CASSYSGGNTEAFF,TGTGCCAGCAGTTACTCCGGGGGGAACACTGAAGCTTTCTTT,TRBV6-5,TRBJ1-1,-,-
CASSPSPWRDRDYGYTF,TGTGCCAGCAGCCCTTCCCCGTGGAGGGACAGAGACTATGGCTACACCTTC,TRBV7-2,TRBJ1-2,TRBD1,-
CASSPRQGEVTEAFF,TGTGCCAGCAGCCCCAGACAGGGGGAGGTCACTGAAGCTTTCTTT,TRBV5-4,TRBJ1-1,TRBD1,-
CATSRASGLGNQPQHF,TGTGCCACCAGCAGAGCATCAGGGTTGGGCAATCAGCCCCAGCATTTT,TRBV15,TRBJ1-5,-,many
CASSSGLEETQYF,TGTGCCAGCAGTTCAGGACTAGAAGAGACCCAGTACTTC,TRBV6-5,TRBJ2-5,TRBD2,-
CASSPRGGRDNEQFF,TGTGCCAGCTCACCACGAGGAGGTAGGGACAATGAGCAGTTCTTC,TRBV18,TRBJ2-1,-,-
CASSPNTGGGETQYF,TGTGCCAGCAGCCCGAATACGGGCGGTGGAGAGACCCAGTACTTC,TRBV27,TRBJ2-5,-,-